The rows below give T cell receptor beta chains drawn from one sample of a study of CD8 T cells in Susac syndrome. MiXCR was run by TCRdb on the immunoSEQ multiplex PCR reads, yielding one entry per CDR3 protein. This sample has about 150,000 distinct CDR3 sequences, with approximately 96% found just once. Sequences were obtained from CD4+ T cells from PBMCs. The origin of the receptors is a human donor with Susac syndrome. Each CDR3 is given with its conserved first and last residue. D genes are given only for firm matches. Clone size is stated in some rows and not others, as once, few, many or a class when expanded.

.	TRBJ2-3	TRBV20-1	TRBD2	TGCAGTGTTGCAGCGGGGGGGTCAGATACGCAGTATTTT	CSVAAGGSDTQYF
.	TRBJ1-5	TRBV12-3/TRBV12-4	.	TGTGCCAGCAGTTTAGCGCAGGGGAGCAATCAGCCCCAGCATTTT	CASSLAQGSNQPQHF
.	TRBJ2-6	TRBV20-1	.	TGCAGTGCTAGTTTACCCAAGGGGGCCAACGTCCTGACTTTC	CSASLPKGANVLTF
.	TRBJ1-3	TRBV9	.	TGTGCCAGCAGCGCTGAACAGGGATCGTCAGTCGGAAACACCATATATTTT	CASSAEQGSSVGNTIYF
once	TRBJ2-5	TRBV20-1	.	TGCAGTGCTAGAGATGGGGCGGCCACAGCAAGGGAGACCCAGTACTTC	CSARDGAATARETQYF
.	TRBJ2-7	TRBV29-1	TRBD1	TGCAGCGTTTGGACAGGGGGCTACGAGCAGTACTTC	CSVWTGGYEQYF
.	TRBJ2-2	TRBV20-1	TRBD2	TGCAGTGCTAGAGTAAGCGGGGGACCTACGAACACCGGGGAGCTGTTTTTT	CSARVSGGPTNTGELFF
.	TRBJ1-2	TRBV18	.	TGTGCCAGCTCACCAAGTTCCTACTATGGCTACACCTTC	CASSPSSYYGYTF
.	TRBJ2-3	TRBV29-1	.	TGCAGCGCCGAACGTAGAGGCGCAGATACGCAGTATTTT	CSAERRGADTQYF
.	TRBJ1-1	TRBV5-6	.	TGTGCCAGCAGCTTGGCCGGGAAGGGTACTGAAGCTTTCTTT	CASSLAGKGTEAFF
.	TRBJ1-1	TRBV20-1	.	TGCAGTGCTGGGGTTCTGACTAACACTGAAGCTTTCTTT	CSAGVLTNTEAFF
.	TRBJ2-7	TRBV18	TRBD1	TGTGCCAGCTCACCACCGGGACAGGGGGCGAACGAGCAGTACTTC	CASSPPGQGANEQYF
.	TRBJ1-1	TRBV14	.	TGTGCCAGCAGCCAATCACTACCGAGCGAGGCTTTCTTT	CASSQSLPSEAFF
.	TRBJ1-1	TRBV14	.	TGTGCCAGCAGCCATTCGCCAGCGTCAACTGAAGCTTTCTTT	CASSHSPASTEAFF
.	TRBJ2-3	TRBV5-4	TRBD2	TGTGCCAGCACCTTAGCGGGTTCCACAGATACGCAGTATTTT	CASTLAGSTDTQYF
.	TRBJ2-7	TRBV27	.	TGTGCCAGCAAGTCCCTTCCGCCCCATAACTCCTACGAGCAGTACTTC	CASKSLPPHNSYEQYF
few	TRBJ2-7	TRBV12-3/TRBV12-4	.	TGTGCCAGCAGTTTTGTGGGCTACGAGCAGTACTTC	CASSFVGYEQYF
.	TRBJ1-2	TRBV7-9	.	TGTGCCAGCAGCTTTGACCAGGGAAAGGTTGGCTACACCTTC	CASSFDQGKVGYTF
.	TRBJ1-5	TRBV20-1	.	TGCAGTGCTAGTGGAGGAGTGGGGGGGATGGGGAGCAATCAGCCCCAGCATTTT	CSASGGVGGMGSNQPQHF
.	TRBJ2-1	TRBV27	.	TGTGCCAGCAGTTTATGGGCTAGGGGGGGCAATGAGCAGTTCTTC	CASSLWARGGNEQFF
.	TRBJ2-4	TRBV20-1	TRBD1	TGCAGTGCCCGTCCGGACAGGGGAAACATTCAGTACTTC	CSARPDRGNIQYF
.	TRBJ1-1	TRBV25-1	.	TGTGCCAGCAGTGAATATGAGGGGGGATTCACTGAAGCTTTCTTT	CASSEYEGGFTEAFF
.	TRBJ1-5	TRBV15	.	TGTGCCACCAGCAGAGACCCCAATCAGCCCCAGCATTTT	CATSRDPNQPQHF
.	TRBJ1-6	TRBV10-2	.	TGCGCCAGCAGTGAGTCGAACACTTATAATTCACCCCTCCACTTT	CASSESNTYNSPLHF
.	TRBJ2-2	TRBV4-1	.	TGCGCCAGCAGCCAAGGCGGGGGCCGAACCGGGGAGCTGTTTTTT	CASSQGGGRTGELFF
.	TRBJ2-2	TRBV2	.	TGTGCCAGCAACACGGTGATCGGGGAGCTGTTTTTT	CASNTVIGELFF
.	TRBJ2-4	TRBV21-1	.	TGTGCCAGCAGCGTCCGGACTAAAAACATTCAGTACTTC	CASSVRTKNIQYF
.	TRBJ2-2	TRBV29-1	.	TGCAGCGTGACCCTCTCCGGGGAGCTGTTTTTT	CSVTLSGELFF
.	TRBJ2-3	TRBV20-1	.	TGCAGTGCTAAAGCAGGGAGAGGCACAGATACGCAGTATTTT	CSAKAGRGTDTQYF
.	TRBJ1-5	TRBV6-1	.	TGTGCCAGTAAAGGCGTAGGGGGGAACAATCAGCCCCAGCATTTT	CASKGVGGNNQPQHF
.	TRBJ2-1	TRBV20-1	.	TGCAGTGCTCCGCCGGGACTGGATTACAATGAGCAGTTCTTC	CSAPPGLDYNEQFF
.	TRBJ2-1	TRBV20-1	.	TGCAGTGCTAGAGGGGCAGCTGAGCAGTTCTTC	CSARGAAEQFF
once	TRBJ2-7	TRBV3-1	.	TGTGCCAGCAGCCAACGTTTCCTCAACGAGCAGTACTTC	CASSQRFLNEQYF
.	TRBJ2-5	TRBV25-1	.	TGTGCCAGCAGTGACTCTGGCGGACCCCAAGAGACCCAGTACTTC	CASSDSGGPQETQYF
.	TRBJ2-7	TRBV29-1	TRBD1	TGCAGCGTCTCCGACAGGGGTCGCGACGAGCAGTACTTC	CSVSDRGRDEQYF
.	TRBJ2-5	TRBV6-5	.	TGTGCCAGCAGAAATCCAGGGGGAGGGAAGACCCAGTACTTC	CASRNPGGGKTQYF
.	TRBJ1-1	TRBV4-1	TRBD1	TGCGCCGCGGGACAGGGGTTGGATTCTGGAACTGAAGCTTTCTTT	CAAGQGLDSGTEAFF
.	TRBJ2-7	TRBV23-1	.	TGCGCCAGCAGTCAATCAGGGGGGGCGTACGAGCAGTACTTC	CASSQSGGAYEQYF
.	TRBJ1-6	TRBV6-5	.	TGTGCCAGCAGTTTTTCAAGTGGTTCACCCCTCCACTTT	CASSFSSGSPLHF
.	TRBJ2-5	TRBV20-1	.	TGCAGTGCTAGGGGGGAGGGGGGCAGGGGAGAGACCCAGTACTTC	CSARGEGGRGETQYF
.	TRBJ1-1	TRBV12-3/TRBV12-4	.	TGTGCCAGCAGACTAGGGGCTTCGAGCAATGAAGCTTTCTTT	CASRLGASSNEAFF
.	TRBJ2-3	TRBV25-1	.	TGTGCCAGCAGTGAATCGAGCACAAAAGGAGATACGCAGTATTTT	CASSESSTKGDTQYF
.	TRBJ2-1	TRBV29-1	TRBD2	TGCAGCGGAGGACTAGCGGGGAATGATGAGCAGTTCTTC	CSGGLAGNDEQFF
.	TRBJ1-2	TRBV2	.	TGTGCCAGCAGTGAAGGGGGGCTGGGGGGCTACACCTTC	CASSEGGLGGYTF
.	TRBJ2-5	TRBV21-1	.	TGTGCCAGCAGCACGGGGGGGCGCGGGACGGAGACCCAGTACTTC	CASSTGGRGTETQYF
.	TRBJ2-1	TRBV12-3/TRBV12-4	.	TGTGCCAGCAGGCAAACCCTGGGAAGCTCCTACAATGAGCAGTTCTTC	CASRQTLGSSYNEQFF
once	TRBJ2-7	TRBV20-1	.	TGCAGTGCTAGAGATCGGGACATCCCCTTCGAGCAGTACTTC	CSARDRDIPFEQYF
.	TRBJ1-2	TRBV7-6	TRBD1	TGTGCCAGCAGCGACACAGGGGGCAATGGCTACACCTTC	CASSDTGGNGYTF
.	TRBJ2-1	TRBV20-1	.	TGCAGTGCACCCGGCGGGCTAGCGTCCAATGAGCAGTTCTTC	CSAPGGLASNEQFF
.	TRBJ2-7	TRBV25-1	.	TGTGCCAGCAGTAGGTTCGGAGGCGAGCAGTACTTC	CASSRFGGEQYF
.	TRBJ2-4	TRBV20-1	.	TGCAGTGCTAGTGGCAGTCCTCAAGCCAAAAACATTCAGTACTTC	CSASGSPQAKNIQYF